These 21 T cell receptor beta chains were all obtained from the same sample, sequenced in a study of T cell responses to AZD1222 COVID-19 vaccine. Clones were read by immunoSEQ multiplex PCR, and TCRdb kept only the in-frame ones, dropping some. This table holds more than 150,000 clones, 85% to 95% found once. Material: peripheral blood, obtained 28 days after the second AZD1222 dose. These receptors were taken from an adult who received the AZD1222 COVID-19 vaccine.

V is TRBV12-3 or TRBV12-4 and J is TRBJ2-1, with D perhaps TRBD1 (6 bases). This CDR3 spans 11 amino acids. V was trimmed by 5 bases and J by 12 bases, leaving 11 bases between them. CDR3 sequence: CASSTGLGQFF. CDR3 sequence (DNA): TGTGCCAGCAGTACAGGGCTGGGGCAGTTCTTC.

This chain connects TRBV19 to TRBJ2-2; 11 bases are a match to TRBD1. V gave up 5 bases and J gave up 7 bases; unmatched junction bases: 6. Germline V gives CDR1 LNHDA, CDR2 SQIVND (reference sequence). This CDR3 is 15 amino acids long. As DNA, the CDR3 is TGTGCCAGTAGTCTCAGGGGACAGGGGGTCGGGGAGCTGTTTTTT. Protein: CASSLRGQGVGELFF.

The chain couples TRBV7-3 to TRBJ2-5; tentative D call: TRBD2 (5 bases). Germline V gene lookup returns CDR1 SGHTA and CDR2 FQGTGA. The CDR3 totals 13 residues. The V and J ends lost 2 bases and 4 bases respectively, with 8 bases between them. In DNA form, the CDR3 reads TGTGCCAGCAGCTTAGTCCGGGGAGAGACCCAGTACTTC. Its protein product is CASSLVRGETQYF.

The chain joins TRBV19 to TRBJ1-6; 9 bases match TRBD1. In germline, CDR1 is LNHDA, CDR2 SQIVND (reference sequence). The CDR3 length is 16 residues. With V trimmed by 6 bases and J by 0 bases, 3 bases remained unmatched. This CDR3 reads CASSSGQGSYNSPLHF. The CDR3 nucleotides are TGTGCCAGTAGCTCGGGACAGGGCTCCTATAATTCACCCCTCCACTTT.

The chain combines TRBV7-9 with TRBJ2-7; the match to TRBD1 covers 11 bases. This CDR3 has 18 residues. Germline loops: CDR1 SEHNR, CDR2 FQNEAQ (reference sequence). The junction had 13 bases not matched to a gene; V was cut back by 4 bases and J by 2 bases. In DNA, the CDR3 is TGTGCCAGCAGCTCTACACGAGGACAGGGGGCCACCACCTACGAGCAGTACTTC. This gives the protein CASSSTRGQGATTYEQYF.

The V gene is TRBV19, the J gene TRBJ2-1; 10 bases line up with TRBD1. J lost 4 bases, V lost 6 bases, and 9 bases had no gene match. This CDR3 has 16 amino acids. Germline CDR1 LNHDA, CDR2 SQIVND (reference sequence). The CDR3 bases are TGTGCCAGTAGGCACACCGGGACAGGGGTTTACAATGAGCAGTTCTTC. Translating gives CASRHTGTGVYNEQFF.

This CDR3 is CASSQDTGGVTPLHF. Written as DNA, the CDR3 is TGTGCCAGCAGCCAAGATACGGGTGGGGTTACACCCCTCCACTTT. This chain links TRBV4-2 with TRBJ1-6; D remains ambiguous. This CDR3 has 15 residues. Between the trimmed V and J ends, which lost 0 bases and 11 bases, there was a span of 14 bases. Germline V CDR1 and CDR2: LGHNA, YNFKEQ.

The gene calls are TRBV18 and TRBJ2-7; D may be TRBD2 (6 bases). V was clipped by 0 bases and J by 2 bases, with 11 bases between them. The germline gives CDR1 KGHSH, CDR2 LQKENI. CDR3 length: 15 residues. CDR3 sequence reads: CASSPPGLAPYEQYF. The CDR3 DNA reads TGTGCCAGCTCACCACCGGGACTTGCCCCCTACGAGCAGTACTTC.

The chain recombines TRBV6-5 with TRBJ1-1; 7 nucleotides line up with TRBD1. The junction had 5 bases not matched to a gene; V was cut back by 0 bases and J by 1 base. The CDR3 covers 16 residues. The germline gives CDR1 MNHEY, CDR2 SVGAGI. As DNA, the CDR3 is TGTGCCAGCAGTTACTCGGTAGCAGGGGGGAACACTGAAGCTTTCTTT. Protein: CASSYSVAGGNTEAFF.

The chain carries TRBV6-4 and TRBJ2-2; a weak D match, TRBD1 (5 bases). Trimming pared 6 bases from V and 4 bases from J, leaving 12 bases between. Germline V gives CDR1 MRHNA, CDR2 SNTAGT. The CDR3 covers 14 residues. The CDR3 nucleotides read TGTGCCAGCAGCCCGGACACGGCCACCGGGGAGCTGTTTTTT. Translation gives CASSPDTATGELFF.

In its sample, this clone was seen once. The chain is built from TRBV6-5 and TRBJ2-7; a weak D match, TRBD2 (6 bases). Germline V CDR1 and CDR2: MNHEY, SVGAGI. The CDR3 totals 16 residues. V lost 1 base and J lost 3, with 16 bases in between. CDR3 DNA: TGTGCCAGCAGTTACTTCCCGGCAGGGAGGATCTACGAGCAGTACTTC. Its protein product is CASSYFPAGRIYEQYF.

The chain joins TRBV5-1 to TRBJ2-2; 11 bases fit TRBD1. This CDR3 is built from 16 residues. Germline CDR1 SGHRS, CDR2 YFSETQ. V lost 4 bases, J lost 5 bases, and 7 bases stayed unmatched. The CDR3 sequence is CASSGGDRGLTGELFF. CDR3 nucleotide sequence: TGCGCCAGCAGCGGAGGGGACAGGGGGTTAACCGGGGAGCTGTTTTTT.

The genes are TRBV5-1 and TRBJ1-4; D is undetermined. This CDR3 has 15 residues. The V gene lost 1 base and the J gene lost 3 bases, with 10 bases spanning the gap. CDR1 and CDR2 from the germline V gene are SGHRS and YFSETQ. The DNA of the CDR3 is TGCGCCAGCAGCTTGCGGGGTATCCCTAATGAAAAACTGTTTTTT. Protein product: CASSLRGIPNEKLFF.

V and J are TRBV11-2 and TRBJ2-7; 9 bases match TRBD2. The CDR3 is 15 residues long. J lost 6 bases, V lost 0 bases, and 6 bases had no gene match. In germline, CDR1 is SGHAT, CDR2 FQNNGV. The CDR3 DNA is TGTGCCAGCAGCTTAGAGGCGGGAGGGCCAGTCGAGCAGTACTTC. Its protein product is CASSLEAGGPVEQYF.

J is TRBJ1-4 and V is TRBV9; D is ambiguous. Germline V CDR1 and CDR2: SGDLS, YYNGEE. The CDR3 contains 13 residues. Trimming pared 0 bases from V and 8 bases from J, leaving 8 bases between. This CDR3 reads CASSVETKEKLFF. The CDR3 bases are TGTGCCAGCAGCGTAGAAACAAAGGAAAAACTGTTTTTT.

This chain uses TRBV28 with TRBJ2-2; the match to TRBD2 covers 10 bases. This CDR3 has 15 amino acids. The V gene end was trimmed by 4 bases and the J gene end by 2 bases; junction bases not matched to a gene: 1. Germline V lookup: CDR1 MDHEN, CDR2 SYDVKM. The CDR3 protein is CASSSSGGNTGELFF. In nucleotides, the CDR3 is TGTGCCAGCAGTTCTAGCGGGGGAAACACCGGGGAGCTGTTTTTT.

V is TRBV28 and J is TRBJ2-7; a possible D gene is TRBD2 (6 bases). Germline V gene data show CDR1 as MDHEN and CDR2 as SYDVKM. The CDR3 runs to 16 residues. V was shortened by 6 bases and J by 2 bases, with 20 bases between the two germline ends. The CDR3 region is CASRGWGRRGAYEQYF. In nucleotides, the CDR3 is TGTGCCAGCAGGGGGTGGGGACGGAGGGGAGCCTACGAGCAGTACTTC.

This sequence joins TRBV3-1 (or the pseudogene TRBV3-2) and TRBJ1-6, with D possibly matching TRBD1 (5 bases). Germline V gene lookup returns CDR1 LGHDT and CDR2 YNNKEL (reference sequence). CDR3 length: 14 residues. V lost 7 bases and J 7 bases, leaving 14 bases between the germline ends. CDR3 sequence: CASTPGSMNSPLHF. The CDR3 coding sequence is TGTGCCAGCACCCCAGGGTCTATGAATTCACCCCTCCACTTT.

This clone has a handful of counts. The chain carries TRBV7-6 and TRBJ2-1, with TRBD2 identical over 13 bases. The CDR3 sequence is 18 residues long. The V and J ends lost 1 base and 0 bases, in that order; junction bases with no gene match: 3. Germline V gene lookup returns CDR1 SGHVS and CDR2 FNYEAQ. CDR3 coding DNA: TGTGCCAGCAGCTTAGGGACTAGCGGGAGTATCTCCTACAATGAGCAGTTCTTC. Translating gives CASSLGTSGSISYNEQFF.

The rearrangement links TRBV5-1 to TRBJ1-6, with 7 bases matching TRBD1. After removal of 1 base from V and 9 bases from J, the junction contained 7 bases not matched to a gene. Germline V CDR1 and CDR2: SGHRS, YFSETQ. The CDR3 consists of 15 residues. CDR3 nucleotide sequence: TGCGCCAGCAGCTTGTCGCAGGGGGGTAGTTCACCCCTCCACTTT. It codes for CASSLSQGGSSPLHF.

Worth noting for this clone: Germline is not matched at one junction end, which may reflect a read error. The rearrangement joins TRBV7-9 to TRBJ1-2; D gene ambiguous. The CDR3 length is 12 residues. Per the germline V gene, CDR1 is SEHNR and CDR2 is FQNEAQ (reference sequence). The CDR3 DNA is TGTGCCAGCAGCTTAGCCGTGGGCAGTGCTAACTTC. Translating it yields CASSLAVGSANF.